The clone carrying this TCR beta chain occurred a few times. Its specificity is unknown. The data were taken from a study of cytomegalovirus exposure and HLA in healthy donors. Whole-study context: Out of about 180 million T cells, an earlier analysis found some 120 million unique TCR beta sequences in total.

PCR used 60 Vbeta primers and 13 Jbeta primers. The assay was immunoSEQ multiplex PCR, and TCRdb's table has in-frame clones only and misses some. This sample has about 110,000 clones, with more than 65% found just once. The CDR3 loop spans 15 amino acids. The germline V gene has CDR1 MGHRA and CDR2 YSYEKL. Trimming cost V 3 bases and J 7 bases; bases outside gene matches: 2. Regarding the study as a whole: In a later analysis, productive TCRs from donors in an Asian-associated ancestry cluster reportedly carried fewer N-insertions than the cohort mean. Apparent HLA restriction characterized most CMV-associated TCR beta chains in a later analysis. In a later analysis, a missense DCLRE1C variant was linked to TCR beta V- and J-gene trimming.

The TCR originated in a male donor in good health and CMV-seronegative. The chain recombines TRBV4-1 with TRBJ2-1, with 14 bases identical to TRBD2. Sample: PBMCs. The CDR3 sequence: CASSQGTSGSNEQFF. As DNA, the CDR3 is TGCGCCAGCAGCCAGGGGACTAGCGGGAGTAATGAGCAGTTCTTC.